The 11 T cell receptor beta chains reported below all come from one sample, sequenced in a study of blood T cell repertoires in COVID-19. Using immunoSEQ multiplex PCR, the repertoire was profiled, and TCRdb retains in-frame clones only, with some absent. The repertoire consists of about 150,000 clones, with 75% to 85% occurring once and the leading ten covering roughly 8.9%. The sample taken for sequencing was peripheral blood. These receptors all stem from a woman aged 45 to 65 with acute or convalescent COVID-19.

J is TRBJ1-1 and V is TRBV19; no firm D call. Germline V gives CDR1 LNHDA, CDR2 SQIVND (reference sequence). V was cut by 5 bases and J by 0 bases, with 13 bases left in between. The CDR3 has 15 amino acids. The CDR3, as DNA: TGTGCCAGTAGTTATGGTTCTCAGTTGAACACTGAAGCTTTCTTT. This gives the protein CASSYGSQLNTEAFF.

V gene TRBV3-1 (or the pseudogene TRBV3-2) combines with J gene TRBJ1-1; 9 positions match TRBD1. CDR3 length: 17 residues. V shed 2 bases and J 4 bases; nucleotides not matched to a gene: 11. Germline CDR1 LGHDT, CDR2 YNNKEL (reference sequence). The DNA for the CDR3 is TGTGCCAGCAGCCAAAGAGACAGGGGGGAGTGGGGCACTGAAGCTTTCTTT. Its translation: CASSQRDRGEWGTEAFF.

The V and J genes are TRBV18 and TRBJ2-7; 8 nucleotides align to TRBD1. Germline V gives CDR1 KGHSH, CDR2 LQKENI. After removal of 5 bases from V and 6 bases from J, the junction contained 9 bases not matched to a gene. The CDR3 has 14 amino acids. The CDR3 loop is CASSATGGRGEQYF. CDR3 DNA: TGTGCCAGCTCAGCAACAGGGGGGCGAGGCGAGCAGTACTTC.

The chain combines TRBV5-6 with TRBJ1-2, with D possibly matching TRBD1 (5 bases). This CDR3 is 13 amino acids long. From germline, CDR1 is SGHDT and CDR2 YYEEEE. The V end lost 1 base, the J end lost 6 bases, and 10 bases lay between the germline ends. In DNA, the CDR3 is TGTGCCAGCAGCTTGCCACAACAGGATGGCTACACCTTC. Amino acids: CASSLPQQDGYTF.

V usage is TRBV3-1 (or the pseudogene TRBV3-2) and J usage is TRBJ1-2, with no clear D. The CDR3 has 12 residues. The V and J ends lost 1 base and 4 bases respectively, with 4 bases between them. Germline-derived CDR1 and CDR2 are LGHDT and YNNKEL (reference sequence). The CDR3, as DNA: TGTGCCAGCAGCCAAGCCTCCTATGGCTACACCTTC. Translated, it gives CASSQASYGYTF.

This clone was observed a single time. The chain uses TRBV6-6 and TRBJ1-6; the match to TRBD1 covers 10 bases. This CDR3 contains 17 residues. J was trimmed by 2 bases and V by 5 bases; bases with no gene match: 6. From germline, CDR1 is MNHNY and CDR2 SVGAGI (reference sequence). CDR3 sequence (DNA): TGTGCCAGCAGTCCCGGGACAGGGGTCCCCTATAATTCACCCCTCCACTTT. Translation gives CASSPGTGVPYNSPLHF.

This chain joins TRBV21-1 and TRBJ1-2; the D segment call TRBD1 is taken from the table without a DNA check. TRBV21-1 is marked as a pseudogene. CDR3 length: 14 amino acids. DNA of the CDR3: TGTGCCAGCAGCTATAGGACAGACTACTATGGCTACACCTTC. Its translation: CASSYRTDYYGYTF.

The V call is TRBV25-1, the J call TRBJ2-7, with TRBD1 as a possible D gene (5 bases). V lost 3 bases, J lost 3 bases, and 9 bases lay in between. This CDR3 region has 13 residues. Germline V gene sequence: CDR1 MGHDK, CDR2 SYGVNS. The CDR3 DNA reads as TGTGCCAGCAGTGATCTACAGGTCTACGAGCAGTACTTC. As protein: CASSDLQVYEQYF.

CDR3 coding DNA: TGTGCCAGCAGTTGGACAGTGAGGGGCACTGAAGCTTTCTTT. It translates to CASSWTVRGTEAFF. The chain recombines TRBV2 with TRBJ1-1; D possibly corresponds to TRBD1 (6 bases). Germline CDR1 SNHLY, CDR2 FYNNEI. This CDR3 contains 14 residues. V was trimmed by 5 bases and J by 4 bases, leaving 14 bases between them. Full variable domain (remainder filled in from reference TRBV2 and TRBJ1-1): EPEVTQTPSHQVTQMGQEVILRCVPISNHLYFYWYRQILGQKVEFLVSFYNNEISEKSEIFDDQFSVERPDGSNFTLKIRSTKLEDSAMYFCASSWTVRGTEAFFGQGTRLTVV.

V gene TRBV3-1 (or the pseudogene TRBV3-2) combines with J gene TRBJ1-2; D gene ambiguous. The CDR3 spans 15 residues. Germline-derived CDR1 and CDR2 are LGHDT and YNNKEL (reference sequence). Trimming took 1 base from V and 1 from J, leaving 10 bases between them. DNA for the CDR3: TGTGCCAGCAGCCAAGGGGCAGTCAATAACTATGGCTACACCTTC. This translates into CASSQGAVNNYGYTF.

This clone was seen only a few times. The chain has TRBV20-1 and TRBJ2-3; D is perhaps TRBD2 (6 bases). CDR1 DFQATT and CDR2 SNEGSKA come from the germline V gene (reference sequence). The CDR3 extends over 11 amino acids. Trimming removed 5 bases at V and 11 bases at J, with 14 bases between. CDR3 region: CSALSGVRQYF. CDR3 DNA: TGCAGTGCTCTTTCGGGAGTCAGGCAGTATTTT.